One and the same sample provided the 18 T cell receptor beta chains below, sequenced in a study of T cell changes during pregnancy in multiple sclerosis. Measured with immunoSEQ multiplex PCR; TCRdb has only the in-frame clones, and not every one. Counted here are 40,000 to 45,000 clones, roughly nine tenths occurring once; the ten biggest clones make up 0.55% to 0.7%. The sample in question was CD4+ T cells from peripheral blood mononuclear cells, obtained in the first trimester of pregnancy. The receptor source for this set is a female donor with multiple sclerosis, enrolled in a pregnancy study.

The chain is built from TRBV7-2 and TRBJ2-1; D possibly corresponds to TRBD2 (6 bases). Germline V lookup: CDR1 SGHTA, CDR2 FQGNSA. The CDR3 is 13 residues long. Trimming shortened V by 5 bases and J by 10 bases, and 15 bases separated the two germline ends. In nucleotides, the CDR3 is TGTGCCAGCAGCCGGGACTGGGATGGGGAGCAGTTCTTC. This codes for CASSRDWDGEQFF.

The table lists this clone with a few counts. CDR3 region: CASTPGIGTGYMNTEAFF. The CDR3 DNA reads TGTGCCAGCACTCCTGGGATAGGGACAGGGTATATGAACACTGAAGCTTTCTTT. The chain uses TRBV7-9 and TRBJ1-1; the match to TRBD1 covers 9 bases. The CDR3 covers 18 residues. Per the germline V gene, CDR1 is SEHNR and CDR2 is FQNEAQ (reference sequence). V lost 7 bases, J lost 0 bases, and 15 bases stayed unmatched.

This clone occurred once. The rearrangement joins TRBV11-3 to TRBJ2-7, with 7 bases matching TRBD1. The V segment lost 4 bases and the J segment 7 bases; nucleotides outside the gene matches: 7. There are 13 residues in the CDR3. The germline V gene encodes CDR1 SGHNT and CDR2 YENEEA. The chain's CDR3 is CASSSPSRGEQYF. The CDR3 nucleotides are TGTGCCAGCAGCTCACCGTCCAGGGGGGAGCAGTACTTC.

V usage is TRBV6-1 and J usage is TRBJ2-4; 7 positions agree with TRBD1. The germline CDR1 and CDR2 sequences are MNHNS and SASEGT. J lost 0 bases, V lost 5 bases, and 1 base had no gene match. The CDR3 consists of 14 residues. CDR3 protein: CASSPGGAKNIQYF. CDR3 DNA: TGTGCCAGCAGTCCAGGGGGAGCCAAAAACATTCAGTACTTC.

V and J are TRBV18 and TRBJ2-1; 10 positions agree with TRBD2. The V and J ends lost 2 bases and 5 bases, in that order; junction bases with no gene match: 6. This CDR3 comprises 16 residues. Germline CDR1 KGHSH, CDR2 LQKENI. Here the CDR3 reads CASSPASGRPDNEQFF. The CDR3, as DNA: TGTGCCAGCTCACCAGCTAGCGGGAGACCGGACAATGAGCAGTTCTTC.

V and J are TRBV18 and TRBJ2-3; D call uncertain. The CDR3 has 14 residues. Germline V gene lookup returns CDR1 KGHSH and CDR2 LQKENI. With 4 bases removed from V and 4 bases from J, the gap between germline ends came to 12 bases. The CDR3 nucleotides are TGTGCCAGCTCACAAGCGACGAATTCAGATACGCAGTATTTT. Protein sequence: CASSQATNSDTQYF.

The chain employs TRBV7-6 and TRBJ2-7; D call uncertain. Germline CDR1 SGHVS, CDR2 FNYEAQ. The CDR3 runs to 13 residues. With 4 bases removed from V and 0 bases from J, the gap between germline ends came to 7 bases. CDR3 bases: TGTGCCAGCAGCTCGCAGGACTCCTACGAGCAGTACTTC. Translated: CASSSQDSYEQYF.

This sequence joins TRBV6-5 and TRBJ2-3, with D perhaps matching TRBD2 (5 bases). Germline CDR1 and CDR2: MNHEY and SVGAGI. This CDR3 is built from 15 residues. Trimming took 6 bases from V and 2 from J, leaving 15 bases between them. The CDR3 protein is CASRPSLGTTDTQYF. The CDR3 DNA reads TGTGCCAGCAGACCTAGCCTAGGAACCACAGATACGCAGTATTTT.

The rearrangement joins TRBV19 to TRBJ2-2; 9 bases are a match to TRBD1. Germline V gene sequence: CDR1 LNHDA, CDR2 SQIVND (reference sequence). The CDR3 has 15 amino acids. The J segment lost 3 bases and the V segment lost 5 bases, leaving 4 bases of the junction unmatched. The CDR3 is CASSLQGADTGELFF. The DNA for the CDR3 is TGTGCCAGTAGTCTACAGGGGGCAGACACCGGGGAGCTGTTTTTT.

This chain uses TRBV7-9 with TRBJ2-1; 7 nucleotides line up with TRBD2. The CDR3 totals 15 residues. The trim removed 5 bases at V and 4 bases at J, leaving 8 bases unmatched. Germline CDR1 is SEHNR and CDR2 is FQNEAQ (reference sequence). In nucleotides, the CDR3 is TGTGCCAGCAGCGGCGGGGCTAGCGGATACAATGAGCAGTTCTTC. This gives the protein CASSGGASGYNEQFF.

The rearrangement uses TRBV30 and TRBJ2-7, with TRBD1 as a possible D gene (6 bases). CDR1 is GTSNPN and CDR2 is SVGIG in the germline V gene (reference sequence). With 1 base removed from V and 7 bases from J, the gap between germline ends came to 14 bases. The CDR3 consists of 13 residues. CDR3 sequence (DNA): TGTGCCTGGAGTGGGGGGACAACTAGAGAGCAGTACTTC. Its translation is CAWSGGTTREQYF. Based on the CDR3 plus reference TRBV30 and TRBJ2-7, the full variable domain is SQTIHQWPATLVQPVGSPLSLECTVEGTSNPNLYWYRQAAGRGLQLLFYSVGIGQISSEVPQNLSASRPQDRQFILSSKKLLLSDSGFYLCAWSGGTTREQYFGPGTRLTVT.

V is TRBV13 and J is TRBJ2-7; TRBD2 matches 7 bases. Germline V lookup: CDR1 PRHDT, CDR2 FYEKMQ (reference sequence). Trimming removed 0 bases from V and 2 bases from J; junction bases left unmatched: 13. The CDR3 loop spans 18 amino acids. The CDR3 here is CASSLGAGDVRSTYEQYF. The CDR3 DNA reads as TGTGCCAGCAGCTTAGGGGCGGGAGATGTACGTTCTACCTACGAGCAGTACTTC.

The chain links TRBV19 to TRBJ1-1; D ambiguous. Per the germline V gene, CDR1 is LNHDA and CDR2 is SQIVND (reference sequence). Trimming removed 1 base from V and 2 bases from J, with 20 bases in between. The CDR3 sequence is 18 residues long. CDR3 region: CASSIGSQLSNFNTEAFF. As DNA, the CDR3 is TGTGCCAGTAGTATAGGTAGCCAGCTCTCTAACTTCAACACTGAAGCTTTCTTT.

The chain recombines TRBV4-2 with TRBJ1-4, with D perhaps TRBD1 (5 bases). Trimming cost V 0 bases and J 0 bases, with 11 bases left between them. Germline V lookup: CDR1 LGHNA, CDR2 YNFKEQ. This CDR3 is 17 amino acids long. The CDR3 region has the DNA TGTGCCAGCAGCCAAGACGGGCAGGGCTCAACTAATGAAAAACTGTTTTTT. Translated: CASSQDGQGSTNEKLFF.

V and J are TRBV18 and TRBJ2-3; 7 nucleotides agree with TRBD2. From germline, CDR1 is KGHSH and CDR2 LQKENI. The V and J ends lost 3 bases and 2 bases, in that order; junction bases with no gene match: 2. CDR3 size: 14 residues. CDR3 DNA: TGTGCCAGCTCACCGGGACTAAACACAGATACGCAGTATTTT. Protein sequence: CASSPGLNTDTQYF.

J is TRBJ2-7 and V is TRBV25-1; D may be TRBD1 (6 bases). Germline values: CDR1 MGHDK, CDR2 SYGVNS. The V end lost 10 bases, the J end lost 0 bases, and 19 bases lay between the germline ends. The CDR3 runs to 15 residues. In DNA form, the CDR3 reads TGTGCCAACCCCTCCCCCGGGACACCCTCCTACGAGCAGTACTTC. It translates to CANPSPGTPSYEQYF.

This clone appeared a single time. The V call is TRBV9, the J call TRBJ1-1; 8 bases are a match to TRBD1. Trimming removed 4 bases from V and 4 bases from J; junction bases left unmatched: 15. Germline CDR1 reads SGDLS; CDR2 reads YYNGEE. CDR3 length: 17 amino acids. The CDR3 loop reads CASSPRTGYRNSTEAFF. As DNA, the CDR3 is TGTGCCAGCAGCCCTCGGACAGGGTATCGTAATAGCACTGAAGCTTTCTTT.

The V gene is TRBV19, the J gene TRBJ2-5, with 8 positions matching TRBD1. Germline CDR1 reads LNHDA; CDR2 reads SQIVND (reference sequence). The V segment lost 3 bases and the J segment 4 bases; nucleotides outside the gene matches: 10. This CDR3 contains 16 residues. CDR3 protein: CASSITLRGPLETQYF. The CDR3 bases are TGTGCCAGTAGTATCACCCTCAGGGGGCCTCTAGAGACCCAGTACTTC.